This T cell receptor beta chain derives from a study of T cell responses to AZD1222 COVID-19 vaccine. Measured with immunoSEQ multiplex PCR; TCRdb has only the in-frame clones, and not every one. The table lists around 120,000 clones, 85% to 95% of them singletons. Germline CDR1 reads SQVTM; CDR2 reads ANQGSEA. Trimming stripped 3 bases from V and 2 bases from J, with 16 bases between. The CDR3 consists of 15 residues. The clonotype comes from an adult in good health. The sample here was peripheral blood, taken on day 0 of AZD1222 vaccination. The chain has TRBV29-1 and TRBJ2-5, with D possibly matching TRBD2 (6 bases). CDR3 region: CSVDMVAVGQETQYF. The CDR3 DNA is TGCAGCGTTGATATGGTAGCGGTAGGGCAAGAGACCCAGTACTTC.